These 13 T cell receptor beta chains were sequenced from one sample in a study of tumor-infiltrating lymphocytes in primary liver carcinoma. Researchers generated TCR beta cDNA from 500 to 600 ng of total RNA, relying on a constant-region primer. Library construction for TCR beta comprised three nested multiplex PCR rounds performed with slightly modified ARM-PCR. Investigators reported that the first two PCR rounds, at around 9 cycles each, used TRBV1-TRBV30 forward primers with a C-beta reverse primer. TCRdb re-derived calls from the multiplex PCR reads in MiXCR, one entry per CDR3 protein. The data hold roughly 50,000 distinct CDR3 sequences, with over 65% observed a single time. Co-extraction of both nucleic acids (RNA and DNA) used about 19-33 mg of unsorted bulk tissue. Sequencing was done on a sample of liver tumor tissue from sampling region 2. Regarding subset: tumor region T2, inferior pole. The source of these receptors is a man in his forties with primary liver carcinoma and hepatitis B virus infection.

On this clonotype itself: A read error is likely, as this CDR3 ends without the conserved phenylalanine or tryptophan. The limits of the CDR3 on the DNA are not certain, so only TCRdb's listed CDR3 is given. The chain is built from TRBV11-2 and TRBJ2-1; the D call in the table, TRBD1, was not verified against the DNA. Both ends counted, the CDR3 spans 16 residues. The V gene's germline CDR1 is SGHAT and CDR2 FQNNGV. The CDR3 sequence: CASSSRPSGRIYEQIL.

As concerns this clonotype: The junction departs from germline at one end; a sequencing error may be responsible. The J gene is TRBJ2-5, the V gene TRBV4-1, with a tentative D call TRBD2 (5 bases). The CDR3 contains 18 residues. Per germline, CDR1 MGHRA and CDR2 YSYEKL. Here the CDR3 reads CASSQDPSGVRSQETQYF. In DNA form, the CDR3 reads TGCGCCAGCAGCCAAGATCCTTCCGGGGTCCGATCGCAAGAGACCCAGTATTTC.

As concerns this clonotype: The junction does not match germline at one end; this may be a read error. V usage is TRBV11-2 and J usage is TRBJ1-2; D perhaps matches TRBD1 (6 bases). Germline V gene data show CDR1 as SGHAT and CDR2 as FQNNGV. The CDR3 spans 14 residues. DNA for the CDR3: TGTGCCAGCAGAAAGAGGGACACCACCAATGGGTACACCTTC. Protein product: CASRKRDTTNGYTF.

Notes on this clonotype: A much larger clone differs from this one at a single base, so this may be a read error. The chain links TRBV28 to TRBJ1-2, with D unresolved. Germline V gives CDR1 MDHEN, CDR2 SYDVKM. The V gene lost 4 bases and the J gene lost 2 bases, with 14 bases spanning the gap. The CDR3 is 15 amino acids. The CDR3 loop is CASSCLDRKNYGYTF. The CDR3 bases are TGTGCCAGCAGTTGTCTCGACCGAAAAAACTATGGCTACACCTTC.

Note on this clonotype: Its ends do not fully match the called genes, so a read error is possible. The gene calls are TRBV5-4 and TRBJ2-1, with D perhaps matching TRBD2 (6 bases). CDR1 is SGHNT, CDR2 YYREEE, per germline (reference sequence). This CDR3 contains 15 residues. The CDR3 DNA is TGTCCCAGCAGCGATCGACTAGTGGGGTATAACGAGCAGTTCTTC. It codes for CPSSDRLVGYNEQFF. Based on the CDR3 plus reference TRBV5-4 and TRBJ2-1, the full variable domain is ETGVTQSPTHLIKTRGQQVTLRCSSQSGHNTVSWYQQALGQGPQFIFQYYREEENGRGNFPPRFSGLQFPNYSSELNVNALELDDSALYLCPSSDRLVGYNEQFFGPGTRLTVL.

In the case of this clonotype: A much larger clone lies one base from this, so it may be a read error. The chain couples TRBV28 to TRBJ1-3, with D unclear. The V gene's germline CDR1 is MDHEN and CDR2 SYDVKM. This CDR3 has 15 residues. The DNA for the CDR3 is TGTGCCAGCAGTGCTATAGAAGGGTCTGGAAACACCATATGTTTT. It codes for CASSAIEGSGNTICF.

This clonotype was recorded a few times. A much bigger clone sits one base away, suggesting this may be a read error. The chain recombines TRBV5-4 with TRBJ2-1; D could derive from TRBD1 or TRBD2 (5 bases each). V dropped 0 bases and J dropped 5 bases, with 12 bases sitting between them. The germline V gene encodes CDR1 SGHNT and CDR2 YYREEE (reference sequence). The CDR3 covers 15 residues. CDR3 in DNA: TGTGCCAGCAGCTTGGAGAGGGGTCTACACAATGAGCAGTTCTTC. Translated: CASSLERGLHNEQFF.

V usage is TRBV5-5 and J usage is TRBJ2-2, with no clear D. CDR3 length equals 14 residues. V was cut by 3 bases and J by 7 bases, with 13 bases left in between. Germline CDR1 reads SGHKS; CDR2 reads YYEKEE (reference sequence). CDR3 in DNA: TGTGCCAGCAGCTCTGGCATCTCCATCGGGGAGCTGTTTTTT. Translation gives CASSSGISIGELFF.

Concerning this clonotype: An end of the junction differs from the germline gene, which may be a read error. The chain joins TRBV6-5 to TRBJ2-2; D tentatively reads TRBD1 or TRBD2 (5 bases each). CDR1 is MNHEY and CDR2 is SVGAGI in the germline V gene. The CDR3 is 17 amino acids. The CDR3 bases are TGTGCCAGCAGTTCCCGTCCCCCAGGGTTAAACACCGGGGAGCTGTCATTT. Residues: CASSSRPPGLNTGELSF.

To note about this clonotype: In this CDR3 the conserved last residue, phenylalanine or tryptophan, is missing, so a read error is likely. This rearrangement joins TRBV10-3 to TRBJ1-2; D uncertain. The CDR3 consists of 11 residues. CDR1 is ENHRY, CDR2 SYGVKD, per germline. CDR3 bases: TGTGTCATCGAGGCGCCATATGGCTACACCATC. Its translation: CVIEAPYGYTI.

As regards this clonotype: A much larger clone sits a single nucleotide away, making a read error possible. This sequence joins TRBV5-1 and TRBJ1-2; D not resolved. The CDR3 is 13 amino acids. In germline, CDR1 is SGHRS, CDR2 YFSETQ. Between the trimmed V and J ends, which lost 6 bases and 2 bases, there was a span of 11 bases. As DNA, the CDR3 is TGCGCCAGCAACTTCGGTGGAAACTATGGCTACACCTTC. This translates into CASNFGGNYGYTF.

The chain joins TRBV11-2 to TRBJ2-5, with D tentatively TRBD2 (6 bases). Germline V gives CDR1 SGHAT, CDR2 FQNNGV. V lost 7 bases, J lost 5 bases, and 20 bases lay in between. CDR3 length: 15 residues. The CDR3 spells CASILRPGDGETQYF. The CDR3 region has the DNA TGTGCCAGCATTTTAAGGCCGGGGGACGGGGAGACCCAGTACTTC.

Details on this clonotype: The conserved phenylalanine or tryptophan is not found at the CDR3 terminus, so this likely reflects a read error. The V call is TRBV20-1, the J call TRBJ2-1, with 12 bases matching TRBD1. Germline lookup yields CDR1 DFQATT and CDR2 SNEGSKA (reference sequence). The CDR3 is 13 amino acids. V was pared by 3 bases and J by 7 bases, with 1 base of the junction left unmatched. Written as DNA, the CDR3 is TGCAGTGCTAGGGGACAGGGGGCAAATGAGCAGTTCTCC. Encoded protein: CSARGQGANEQFS.